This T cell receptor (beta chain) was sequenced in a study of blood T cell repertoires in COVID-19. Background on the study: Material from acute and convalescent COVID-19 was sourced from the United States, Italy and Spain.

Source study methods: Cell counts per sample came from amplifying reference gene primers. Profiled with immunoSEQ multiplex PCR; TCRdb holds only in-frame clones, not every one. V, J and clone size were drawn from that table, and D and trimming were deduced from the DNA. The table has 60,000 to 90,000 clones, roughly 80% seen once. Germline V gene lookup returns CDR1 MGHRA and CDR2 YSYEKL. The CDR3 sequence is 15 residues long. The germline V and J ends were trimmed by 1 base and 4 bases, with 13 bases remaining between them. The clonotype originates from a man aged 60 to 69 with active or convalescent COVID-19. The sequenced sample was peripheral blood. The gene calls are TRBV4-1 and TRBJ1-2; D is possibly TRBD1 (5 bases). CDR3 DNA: TGCGCCAGCAGCCAAGCCCAGGGTAGGTCCTATGGCTACACCTTC. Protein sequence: CASSQAQGRSYGYTF.